These T cell receptor beta chains were read from a single sample in a study of breast tumors, draining lymph nodes, adjacent tissues. TCRdb re-analysed the multiplex PCR reads in MiXCR, keeping a single row per CDR3 protein. The sample holds 140,000 to 150,000 distinct CDR3 sequences, less than 35% seen once. What was sequenced was axillary lymph node tissue. The source of these receptors is a female donor with breast cancer. Some clones in this sample may be carry-over from other donors' samples. The CDR3 runs from the conserved cysteine through the conserved F or W. Each record gives: V gene, D gene, J gene, clone size, CDR3 protein, CDR3 DNA. The D gene is left open where the match is weak. For some rows the clone size is stated as once, few or many, or as a class when expanded; others skip it.

>TRBV7-2|-|TRBJ2-2|many
CASSLSGGPGPRELFF
TGTGCCAGCAGCTTAAGTGGGGGTCCCGGCCCACGGGAGCTGTTTTTT
>TRBV5-1|TRBD1|TRBJ2-1|many
CASFTGGKSYNEQFF
TGCGCCAGCTTTACAGGGGGCAAGTCCTACAATGAGCAGTTCTTC
>TRBV28|TRBD2|TRBJ2-5|-
CATGGTSRETQYF
TGTGCCACAGGCGGGACTAGCCGCGAGACCCAGTACTTC
>TRBV20-1|TRBD2|TRBJ2-3|many
CSAQGVLAGGPTDTQYF
TGCAGTGCTCAGGGGGTACTAGCGGGGGGGCCAACAGATACGCAGTATTTT
>TRBV6-6|-|TRBJ1-4|many
CASHAPTAREKLFF
TGTGCCAGTCATGCCCCGACGGCTCGGGAAAAACTGTTTTTT
>TRBV6-5|-|TRBJ2-5|-
CASSYRGAVETQYF
TGTGCCAGCAGTTATCGAGGGGCCGTAGAGACCCAGTACTTC
>TRBV7-2|TRBD1|TRBJ1-6|many
CASSFSGTGDSSLHF
TGTGCCAGCAGCTTTTCCGGGACAGGGGATTCATCCCTCCACTTT
>TRBV20-1|TRBD1|TRBJ2-6|many
CSARDGDRAGANVLTF
TGCAGTGCTAGAGACGGAGACAGGGCCGGGGCCAACGTCCTGACTTTC
>TRBV11-2|-|TRBJ2-5|many
CASSVTTVSRETQYF
TGTGCCAGCAGCGTCACGACAGTCTCCAGGGAGACCCAGTACTTC
>TRBV7-7|TRBD1|TRBJ2-2|-
CASSPTSPGQGVGQLFF
TGTGCTAGCAGCCCCACCTCGCCGGGACAGGGGGTCGGGCAGCTTTTTTTT
>TRBV29-1|-|TRBJ2-1|-
CSLAGNEQFF
TGCAGCTTGGCCGGTAATGAGCAGTTCTTC
>TRBV7-3|-|TRBJ2-1|many
CASSPVSGSYNEQFF
TGTGCCAGCAGCCCCGTTAGTGGCTCCTACAATGAGCAGTTCTTC
>TRBV4-1|TRBD2|TRBJ2-2|many
CASSTSGGTYTGELFF
TGCGCCAGCTCAACTAGCGGGGGGACCTACACCGGGGAGCTGTTTTTT
>TRBV4-2|-|TRBJ1-2|-
CASSRGGAGYGYTF
TGTGCCAGCAGCCGAGGAGGGGCGGGCTATGGCTACACCTTC
>TRBV2|TRBD1|TRBJ2-2|many
CASSRQGAGTGELFF
TGTGCCAGCAGTAGACAGGGGGCGGGCACCGGGGAGCTGTTTTTT
>TRBV7-2|TRBD2|TRBJ2-1|many
CASSGASGAYNERFF
TGTGCCAGCAGCGGAGCGAGCGGGGCTTACAATGAGCGGTTCTTC
>TRBV2|-|TRBJ1-4|many
CASSGRQTNEKLFF
TGTGCCAGCAGTGGAAGGCAGACTAATGAAAAACTGTTTTTT
>TRBV7-9|-|TRBJ1-3|many
CASSSPNSGNTIYF
TGTGCCAGCAGCTCACCCAACTCTGGAAACACCATATATTTT
>TRBV7-2|TRBD2|TRBJ2-2|many
CASSLYQRGVAGELFF
TGTGCCAGCAGCTTATACCAGCGGGGGGTGGCCGGGGAGCTGTTTTTT
>TRBV6-5|TRBD1|TRBJ1-2|many
CASTPGQVRGYTF
TGTGCCAGCACCCCGGGACAGGTCCGTGGCTACACCTTC
>TRBV10-1|-|TRBJ2-3|few
CRRGGGTDTQYF
TGTCGAAGGGGGGGGGGTACAGATACGCAGTATTTT
>TRBV20-1|-|TRBJ1-1|once
CSAGQNTEAFF
TGCAGTGCGGGACAGAACACTGAAGCTTTCTTT
>TRBV12-5|-|TRBJ2-7|-
CASSFSGRYEQYF
TGTGCCAGCAGTTTCTCCGGTCGTTACGAGCAGTACTTC
>TRBV3-1|-|TRBJ2-5|-
CASSQEGSYQGTQYF
TGTGCCAGCAGCCAAGAAGGGTCATATCAAGGGACCCAGTACTTC
>TRBV19|-|TRBJ1-5|-
CASTKTGNQPQHF
TGTGCCAGTACTAAGACAGGCAATCAGCCCCAGCATTTT
>TRBV4-2|-|TRBJ1-1|few
CASSQALPANTEAFF
TGTGCCAGCAGCCAAGCGCTCCCCGCGAACACTGAAGCTTTCTTT
>TRBV29-1|-|TRBJ2-7|many
CSVESSSYEQYF
TGCAGCGTTGAGAGCAGTTCCTACGAGCAGTACTTC
>TRBV20-1|-|TRBJ2-2|many
CSARKGGNTGELFF
TGCAGTGCTAGAAAGGGGGGAAACACCGGGGAGCTGTTTTTT
>TRBV4-2|-|TRBJ1-1|-
CASSQEIQTNTEAFF
TGTGCCAGCAGCCAAGAAATTCAGACGAACACTGAAGCTTTCTTT
>TRBV9|-|TRBJ1-3|-
CASSVATGLAPLARPRTGNTIYF
TGTGCCAGCAGCGTAGCCACCGGGCTCGCTCCACTCGCCCGCCCGAGAACGGGAAACACCATATATTTT
>TRBV5-1|-|TRBJ2-1|many
CASSTDLGSYNEQFF
TGCGCCAGCAGCACCGACCTTGGCTCCTACAATGAGCAGTTCTTC
>TRBV7-8|-|TRBJ1-6|-
CASSLSGVGSPLHF
TGTGCCAGCAGCTTAAGCGGGGTAGGATCACCCCTCCACTTT
>TRBV7-3|-|TRBJ2-1|many
CASSLTGSSSAGPYNEQFF
TGTGCCAGCAGCTTAACTGGATCGTCTTCAGCTGGCCCCTACAATGAGCAGTTCTTC
>TRBV6-4|TRBD2|TRBJ2-5|once
CASSDRTFSGGGQETQHF
TGTGCCAGCAGTGACCGAACTTTTAGCGGGGGGGGCCAAGAGACCCAGCACTTC
>TRBV19|-|TRBJ2-1|many
CASSSMGGAPNEQFF
TGTGCCAGTAGTAGCATGGGGGGGGCCCCCAATGAGCAGTTCTTC
>TRBV6-5|TRBD1|TRBJ2-3|many
CATLAPGGSDTQYF
TGTGCCACCCTGGCTCCAGGGGGCTCAGATACGCAGTATTTT
>TRBV7-8|-|TRBJ1-1|few
CASSLVERGTEAFF
TGTGCCAGCAGCTTAGTTGAACGGGGAACTGAAGCTTTCTTT
>TRBV24-1|-|TRBJ2-1|many
CATSDQTDEQFF
TGTGCCACCAGTGATCAAACGGATGAGCAGTTCTTC
>TRBV2|-|TRBJ1-2|many
CASSGQGYYGYTF
TGTGCCAGCAGTGGGCAGGGATACTATGGCTACACCTTC
>TRBV6-6|-|TRBJ1-3|many
CASSYRDSGNTIYF
TGTGCCAGCAGTTATCGGGACTCTGGAAACACCATATATTTT
>TRBV12-3/TRBV12-4|-|TRBJ2-1|many
CASSFGVRASEQFF
TGTGCCAGCAGTTTCGGGGTCAGGGCCAGCGAGCAGTTCTTC
>TRBV19|-|TRBJ1-6|-
CASSIGADSPLHF
TGTGCCAGTAGTATAGGAGCGGACTCACCCCTCCACTTT
>TRBV11-2|TRBD1|TRBJ1-6|many
CASRSSSVGTVNSPLHF
TGTGCCAGCAGGTCCTCGTCCGTCGGGACAGTGAATTCACCCCTCCACTTT
>TRBV7-2|TRBD1|TRBJ2-7|-
CASSPYRGDNEQYF
TGTGCCAGCAGCCCCTACAGGGGGGACAACGAGCAGTACTTC
>TRBV2|-|TRBJ2-3|many
CASRLGGTVDTQYF
TGTGCCAGCAGGCTTGGCGGGACGGTAGATACGCAGTATTTT
>TRBV5-6|TRBD1|TRBJ1-2|-
CVRWILGTEGGYTF
TGTGTGCGCTGGATCTTGGGGACAGAGGGTGGCTACACCTTC
>TRBV3-1|-|TRBJ2-6|few
CASSQVPNGLRGTGANVLTF
TGTGCCAGCAGCCAAGTACCCAACGGGCTAAGGGGAACGGGGGCCAACGTCCTGACTTTC
>TRBV2|TRBD1|TRBJ2-7|many
CASSGQGSSYEQYF
TGTGCCAGCAGTGGACAGGGGAGCTCCTACGAGCAGTACTTC
>TRBV7-2|TRBD2|TRBJ2-2|many
CASSPSLLAGGLGGELFF
TGTGCCAGCAGTCCTTCTCTCCTAGCGGGGGGGCTGGGCGGGGAGCTGTTTTTT
>TRBV5-1|TRBD1|TRBJ1-2|many
CASSSTGTESYGYTF
TGCGCCAGCAGCTCGACGGGGACAGAGTCCTATGGCTACACCTTC
>TRBV3-1|TRBD2|TRBJ2-3|many
CASSLTGLAGTDTQYF
TGTGCCAGCAGCCTTACAGGACTAGCGGGGACAGATACGCAGTATTTT
>TRBV18|-|TRBJ1-5|many
CASSPQDGRNQPQHF
TGTGCCAGCTCACCTCAGGACGGGCGCAATCAGCCCCAGCATTTT
>TRBV19|-|TRBJ1-5|many
CASSASTGYSNQPQHF
TGTGCCAGTAGCGCATCCACTGGATATAGCAATCAGCCCCAGCATTTT
>TRBV20-1|-|TRBJ1-2|many
CSAREEGYTF
TGCAGTGCTAGAGAGGAAGGCTACACCTTC